The rows below give T cell receptor beta chains drawn from one sample of a study of Graves' ophthalmopathy and Graves' hyperthyroidism. TCRdb processed the multiplex PCR reads anew with MiXCR; each CDR3 protein has one entry. Among about 1.2 million distinct CDR3 sequences, less than 45% were seen once, and the ten largest hold 11%. The sequenced material came from peripheral blood or thyroid tissue (not recorded which). The source of these receptors is an adult man with Graves' hyperthyroidism. The CDR3 runs from the conserved cysteine through the conserved F or W. Each record gives: clone size, D gene, J gene, V gene, CDR3 DNA, CDR3 protein. A D gene is named only where the DNA matches it firmly. Expanded clones are given a class, and other clones once, few, many or no size at all.

. TRBD2 TRBJ2-7 TRBV7-9 TGTGCCAGCAGCCCAACCCAACTAGCGGGCGGTTCTATAGAGCAGTACTTC CASSPTQLAGGSIEQYF
. TRBD1 TRBJ1-2 TRBV10-3 TGTGCCATCAGCGGGGGACAGGGGGCGCGTGGAAACACCTTC CAISGGQGARGNTF
few TRBD1 TRBJ1-4 TRBV20-1 TGCAGTGCTGGACAGGGTGGGGTTTTT CSAGQGGVF
. . TRBJ1-1 TRBV15 TGTGCCACCAGCGGGGACGGCACTGAAGCTTTCTTT CATSGDGTEAFF
. TRBD2 TRBJ2-5 TRBV29-1 TGCAGCGTTGCAGGACTAGTTGGAGAGACCCAGTACTTC CSVAGLVGETQYF
few . TRBJ1-5 TRBV10-3 TGTGCCATCAGTGAGTCTGGCGGCTGGTATAGCAATCAGCCCCAGCATTTT CAISESGGWYSNQPQHF
many . TRBJ2-2 TRBV10-3 TGTGCCACTAAAGGGGGGGGTTTGATCGGGGAGCTGTTTTTT CATKGGGLIGELFF
many . TRBJ1-5 TRBV20-1 TGCAGTGCTAGAGAACTGGGTAGCAATCAGCCCCAGCATTTT CSARELGSNQPQHF
. . TRBJ2-6 TRBV19 TGTGCCACCCTGGACGCCGGCGTAGCTTTC CATLDAGVAF
many TRBD1 TRBJ2-7 TRBV12-3/TRBV12-4 TGTGCCAGCAGCTCCGGGACAGTCTACGAGCAGTACTTC CASSSGTVYEQYF
many . TRBJ1-6 TRBV7-2 TGTGCCAGCAGCTTAGATGTGGGGGGAAATTCACCCCTCCACTTT CASSLDVGGNSPLHF
. TRBD1 TRBJ1-4 TRBV5-6 TGTGCCAGCAGCTTGAGCCCCGGGACAGGGAATGAAAAACTGTTTTTT CASSLSPGTGNEKLFF
few . TRBJ2-5 TRBV13 TGTGCCAGCTATGGGGGACAAATGGAGACCCAGTACTTC CASYGGQMETQYF
. TRBD2 TRBJ2-1 TRBV20-1 TGCAGTGCTAGTAGCGGGGGGTACAATGAGCAGTTCTTC CSASSGGYNEQFF
. . TRBJ2-7 TRBV29-1 TGCAGCGTACCGGGACCGGGGACCAACGAGCAGTACTTC CSVPGPGTNEQYF
. . TRBJ2-7 TRBV7-2 TGTGCCAGCAGTGAAGTGGGCCGGTACGAGCAGTACTTC CASSEVGRYEQYF
few . TRBJ1-1 TRBV13 TGTGCCAGCAGCGCGTTATGGGGGGCCAACACTGAAGCTTTCTTT CASSALWGANTEAFF
. . TRBJ2-6 TRBV15 TGTGCCACCAGTCCTTTGACAGCTGGGGCCAACGTCCTGACTTTC CATSPLTAGANVLTF
many . TRBJ1-5 TRBV19 TGTGCCAGTAAGGCGGGCTATAGCAATCAGCCCCAGCATTTT CASKAGYSNQPQHF
. TRBD1 TRBJ2-5 TRBV29-1 TGCAGCGTAGTAAGAATTCGGGACAGGCAAGAGACCCAGTACTTC CSVVRIRDRQETQYF
many TRBD1 TRBJ2-2 TRBV7-7 TGTGCCAGCAGCCCCAAGACAGGGGACACCGGGGAGCTGTTTTTT CASSPKTGDTGELFF
few . TRBJ1-4 TRBV5-6 TGTGCCAGCAGCCCGGGACCAGCTAATGAAAAACTGTTTTTT CASSPGPANEKLFF
. . TRBJ2-5 TRBV11-2 TGTGCCAGCAGCTTCCGACAGAAGCAAGAGACCCAGTACTTC CASSFRQKQETQYF
many . TRBJ1-3 TRBV12-3/TRBV12-4 TGTGCCAGCAGTTCCTCATTCTCTGGAAACACCATATATTTT CASSSSFSGNTIYF